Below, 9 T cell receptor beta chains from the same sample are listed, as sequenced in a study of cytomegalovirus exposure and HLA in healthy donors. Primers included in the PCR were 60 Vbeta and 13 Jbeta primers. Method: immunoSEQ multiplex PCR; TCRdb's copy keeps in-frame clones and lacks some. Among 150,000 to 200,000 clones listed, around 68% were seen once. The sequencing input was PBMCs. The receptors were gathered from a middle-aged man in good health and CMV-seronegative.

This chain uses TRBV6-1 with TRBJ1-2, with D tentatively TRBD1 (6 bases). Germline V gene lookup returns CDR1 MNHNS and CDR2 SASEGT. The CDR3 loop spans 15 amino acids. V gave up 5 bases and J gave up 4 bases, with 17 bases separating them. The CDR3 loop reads CASSLHRDRLYGYTF. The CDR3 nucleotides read TGTGCCAGCAGTCTTCACAGGGATCGGCTCTATGGCTACACCTTC.

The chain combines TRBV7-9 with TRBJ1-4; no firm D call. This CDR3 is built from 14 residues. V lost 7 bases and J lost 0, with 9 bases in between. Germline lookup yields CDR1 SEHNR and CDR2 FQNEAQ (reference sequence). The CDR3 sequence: CASTLPSTNEKLFF. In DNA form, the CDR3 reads TGTGCCAGCACCCTTCCCTCAACTAATGAAAAACTGTTTTTT.

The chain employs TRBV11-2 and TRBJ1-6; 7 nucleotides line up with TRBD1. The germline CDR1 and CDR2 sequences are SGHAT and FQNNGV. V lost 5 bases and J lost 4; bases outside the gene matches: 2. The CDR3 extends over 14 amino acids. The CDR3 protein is CASSRQGYNSPLHF. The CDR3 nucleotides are TGTGCCAGCAGCCGACAGGGATATAATTCACCCCTCCACTTT.

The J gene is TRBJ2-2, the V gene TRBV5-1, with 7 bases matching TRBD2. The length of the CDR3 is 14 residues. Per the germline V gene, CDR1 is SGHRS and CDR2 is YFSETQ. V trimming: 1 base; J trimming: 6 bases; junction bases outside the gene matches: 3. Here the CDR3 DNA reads TGCGCCAGCAGCTTGAATGCGGGGGCCGGGGAGCTGTTTTTT. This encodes CASSLNAGAGELFF.

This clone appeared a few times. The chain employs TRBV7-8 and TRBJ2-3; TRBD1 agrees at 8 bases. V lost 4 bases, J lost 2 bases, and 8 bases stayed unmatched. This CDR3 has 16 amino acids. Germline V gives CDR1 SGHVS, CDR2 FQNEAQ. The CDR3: CASSWERQGSTDTQYF. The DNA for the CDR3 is TGTGCCAGCAGCTGGGAGAGACAGGGGTCCACAGATACGCAGTATTTT.

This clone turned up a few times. The DNA for the CDR3 is TGTGCCAGCAGCACCGGACAGGCCCAGAAGGTTGAGACCCAGTACTTC. Amino acid sequence: CASSTGQAQKVETQYF. The J gene is TRBJ2-5, the V gene TRBV7-9, with 7 bases matching TRBD1. Looked up from germline, CDR1 is SEHNR and CDR2 is FQNEAQ (reference sequence). There are 16 residues in the CDR3. V lost 5 bases to trimming and J lost 5 bases; unmatched junction nucleotides: 14.

CDR3 sequence (DNA): TGCGCCAGCAGCCAAGTCTGGAGTGGACTAGCAGATTTAGGGACCAACGAGCAGTACTTC. Its translation is CASSQVWSGLADLGTNEQYF. The chain combines TRBV4-1 with TRBJ2-7, with 8 nucleotides matching TRBD2. V was pared by 1 base and J by 5 bases, with 22 bases of the junction left unmatched. The germline gives CDR1 MGHRA, CDR2 YSYEKL. The CDR3 extends over 20 amino acids.

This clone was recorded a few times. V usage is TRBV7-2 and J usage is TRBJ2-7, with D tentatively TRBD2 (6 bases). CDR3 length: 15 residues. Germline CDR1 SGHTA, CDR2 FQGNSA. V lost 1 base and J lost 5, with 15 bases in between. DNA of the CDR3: TGTGCCAGCAGCTTAGGGGACTCCCGTCTAGACGAGCAGTACTTC. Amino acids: CASSLGDSRLDEQYF. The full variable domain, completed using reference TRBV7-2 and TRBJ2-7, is GAGVSQSPSNKVTEKGKDVELRCDPISGHTALYWYRQSLGQGLEFLIYFQGNSAPDKSGLPSDRFSAERTGGSVSTLTIQRTQQEDSAVYLCASSLGDSRLDEQYFGPGTRLTVT.

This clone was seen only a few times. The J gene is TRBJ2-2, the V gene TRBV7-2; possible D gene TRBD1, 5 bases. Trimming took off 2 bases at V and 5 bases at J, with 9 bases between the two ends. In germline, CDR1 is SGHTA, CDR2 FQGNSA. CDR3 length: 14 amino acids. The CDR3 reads CASSLQGSTGELFF. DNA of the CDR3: TGTGCCAGCAGCTTACAGGGCTCGACCGGGGAGCTGTTTTTT.